Listed below are T cell receptor beta chains from one sample, sequenced in a study of cytomegalovirus exposure and HLA in healthy donors. TCRdb's copy holds only in-frame clones and misses some; the assay was immunoSEQ multiplex PCR. The sample shows approximately 150,000 clones, around 69% of them seen only once. The material sequenced was PBMCs. These receptors were collected from a woman in her 30s in good health and CMV-seronegative. CDR3s include the opening cysteine and the closing phenylalanine or tryptophan. Each record gives: V gene, CDR3 length, CDR3 protein.

>TRBV5-1|17
CASSSQGGGGSGNTIYF
>TRBV15|15
CATSRAQGLVEKLFF
>TRBV28|15
CASSKSQGAGQPQHF
>TRBV6-6|15
CASSSKGDRGYGYTF
>TRBV7-2|14
CASSTLQGLYEQYF
>TRBV7-9|17
CASSYPTGLEGTDTQYF
>TRBV27|18
CASRSGLDPMGYNSPLHF
>TRBV2|16
CASRIGTGAPTDTQYF
>TRBV30|12
CAWSLRGLEQFF
>TRBV6-1|14
CASRADTYNQPQHF
>TRBV7-3|14
CASSFGGGDNEQFF
>TRBV10-3|16
CAIQPTDRGLSYEQYF
>TRBV29-1|14
CSVEEGGPDNEQFF
>TRBV4-1|15
CASNQDRGSGQPQHF
>TRBV18|15
CASSPRTTFQTEQFF
>TRBV5-5|16
CASIPSLGRVHLEAFF
>TRBV4-1|18
CASSQIDMGLAGGNEQFF
>TRBV15|14
CATSTTPGEQPQHF
>TRBV28|15
CASGGYPSSSYEQYF
>TRBV9|14
CASSLGLATDTQYF
>TRBV11-2|16
CASSRLAGGYTDTQYF
>TRBV4-1|18
CASSQWPPSGGNTGELFF
>TRBV30|19
CAWSVPRRASSSGSETQYF
>TRBV18|15
CASSPAGGESSMQYF
>TRBV5-4|16
CASSLLDGGSTGELFF
>TRBV9|13
CASSADITGELFF
>TRBV4-3|17
CASSPDRGSLGDTEAFF
>TRBV4-1|19
CASSQDRSFSSGIVYEQYF
>TRBV28|16
CASTWKTSGITDTQYF
>TRBV13|16
CASSLGGGPSEDTQYF
>TRBV6-6|14
CASSYSQGGNIQYF
>TRBV4-1|13
CASSQSSQETQYF
>TRBV10-3|13
CAGGPGGNQPQHF
>TRBV29-1|14
CSVVGGGNQETQYF
>TRBV27|13
CASSFIRTDTQYF
>TRBV7-3|16
CASSPQSGGGTDTQYF
>TRBV7-8|15
CASSSRLAGLYEQYF
>TRBV27|12
CASSLLGSPQHF
>TRBV11-3|16
CASSRVLGQNTGELFF
>TRBV15|16
CATSRDWIAGDTEAFF
>TRBV4-3|13
CASSSTRSGELFF
>TRBV28|15
CASSSSNRGLNEQFF
>TRBV5-6|12
CASSSSAYEQYF
>TRBV27|16
CASSPHREGTNEKLFF
>TRBV7-2|13
CASTSRTSYEQYF
>TRBV2|14
CASREGAANGELFF
>TRBV29-1|13
CSVVILAGGEQFF